Sequencing of this TCR beta chain was carried out in a study of T cell repertoires in cytomegalovirus infection. Background on the study: Recently identified HLA-C-restricted and well-studied HLA-B-restricted CMV epitopes were used. A matching HLA type, together with CMV infection, was signaled by public TCR beta signatures. Study observations and caveats: CMV-specific HLA-C-restricted TCR beta clonotypes dominated the ex vivo response. People with CMV and the relevant HLA were identified by cumulative public TCR beta family frequency.

In TCRdb, the reads were re-called with MiXCR into one record per CDR3 protein. Counted here are about 78,000 distinct CDR3 sequences, around 37% occurring once; the ten biggest clones make up more than 85%. The V segment lost 4 bases and the J segment 6 bases; nucleotides outside the gene matches: 2. CDR3 length equals 15 residues. Germline CDR1 is MNHEY and CDR2 is SVGAGI. This clonotype appeared a few times. What it binds is unknown. Sequencing was performed on CD8+ T cells from cultured PBMCs, taken from culture after CMV antigen stimulation. The rearrangement links TRBV6-5 to TRBJ2-1; 14 bases are a match to TRBD2. The sequence came from a human donor in good health (CMV status not recorded). Some clones in this sample may be carry-over from other donors' samples. The CDR3 spells CASSWTSGGTNEQFF. CDR3 nucleotides: TGTGCCAGCAGTTGGACTAGCGGGGGGACCAATGAGCAGTTCTTC.